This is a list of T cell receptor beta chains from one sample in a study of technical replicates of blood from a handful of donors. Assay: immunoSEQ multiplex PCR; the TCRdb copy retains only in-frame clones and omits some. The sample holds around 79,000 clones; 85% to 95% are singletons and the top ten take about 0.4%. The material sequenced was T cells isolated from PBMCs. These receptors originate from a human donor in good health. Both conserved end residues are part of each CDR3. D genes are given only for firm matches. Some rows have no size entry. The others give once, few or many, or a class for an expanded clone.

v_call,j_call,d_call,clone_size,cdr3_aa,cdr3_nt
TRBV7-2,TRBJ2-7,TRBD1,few,CASSPGQGASEQYF,TGTGCCAGCAGCCCGGGGCAGGGGGCGTCCGAGCAGTACTTC
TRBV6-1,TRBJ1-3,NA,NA,CASSASRGNTIYF,TGTGCCAGCAGTGCCTCGAGAGGAAACACCATATATTTT
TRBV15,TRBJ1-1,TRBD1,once,CATSVIGGSAEAFF,TGTGCCACCAGCGTCATAGGGGGCTCTGCTGAAGCTTTCTTT
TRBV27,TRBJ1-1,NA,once,CASSYMGGYTEAFF,TGTGCCAGCAGTTATATGGGCGGGTACACTGAAGCTTTCTTT
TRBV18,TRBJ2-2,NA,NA,CASQAPNTGELFF,TGTGCCAGCCAAGCACCTAACACCGGGGAGCTGTTTTTT
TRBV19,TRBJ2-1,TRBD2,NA,CASRGSGNVKNEQFF,TGTGCCAGTAGGGGTAGCGGGAATGTTAAAAATGAGCAGTTCTTC
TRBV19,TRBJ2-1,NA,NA,CASRREPYNEQFF,TGTGCCAGTAGGCGGGAACCCTACAATGAGCAGTTCTTC
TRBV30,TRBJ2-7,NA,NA,CACGQGYEQYF,TGTGCCTGTGGTCAGGGGTACGAGCAGTACTTC
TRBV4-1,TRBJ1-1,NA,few,CASSPQAGLNTEAFF,TGCGCCAGCAGCCCCCAGGCGGGGCTGAACACTGAAGCTTTCTTT
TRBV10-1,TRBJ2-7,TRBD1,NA,CASSGTGNYEQYF,TGCGCCAGCAGTGGGACAGGGAACTACGAGCAGTACTTC
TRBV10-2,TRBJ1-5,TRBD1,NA,CASMTGVGQPQHF,TGCGCCAGCATGACAGGGGTAGGGCAGCCCCAGCATTTT
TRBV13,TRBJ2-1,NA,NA,CASSHSNNEQFF,TGTGCCAGCAGTCACAGCAACAATGAGCAGTTCTTC
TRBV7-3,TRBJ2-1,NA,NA,CASSLILAAYNEQFF,TGTGCCAGCAGCTTAATACTAGCTGCCTACAATGAGCAGTTCTTC
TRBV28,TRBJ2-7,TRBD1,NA,CAARDRDDEQYF,TGTGCCGCCCGGGACAGGGATGACGAGCAGTACTTC
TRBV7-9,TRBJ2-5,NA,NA,CASSLGPGYQETQYF,TGTGCCAGCAGCTTAGGGCCAGGGTACCAAGAGACCCAGTACTTC
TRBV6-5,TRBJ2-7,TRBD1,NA,CASTKTGVNYEQYF,TGTGCCAGCACCAAGACAGGGGTAAACTACGAGCAGTACTTC
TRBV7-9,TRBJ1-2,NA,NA,CASIEPGTPSGYGYTF,TGTGCCAGCATTGAACCGGGGACACCCTCGGGATATGGCTACACCTTC
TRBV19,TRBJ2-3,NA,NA,CASSMGVGGAITDTQYF,TGTGCCAGTAGTATGGGCGTAGGGGGGGCGATTACAGATACGCAGTATTTT
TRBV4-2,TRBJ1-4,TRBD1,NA,CASSPEVSRGLNEKLFF,TGTGCCAGCAGCCCGGAGGTGAGCAGGGGGCTGAACGAAAAACTGTTTTTT
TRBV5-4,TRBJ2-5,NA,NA,CASSLEGRGQETQYF,TGTGCCAGCAGCTTGGAGGGGAGGGGGCAAGAGACCCAGTACTTC
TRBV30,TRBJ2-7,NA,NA,CAWSPDSRYEQYF,TGTGCCTGGTCCCCGGACAGCCGCTACGAGCAGTACTTC
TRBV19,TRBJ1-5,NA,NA,CASSPGIISNQPQHF,TGTGCCAGTAGTCCAGGGATTATTAGCAATCAGCCCCAGCATTTT
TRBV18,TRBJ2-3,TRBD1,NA,CASSPGQLDTDTQYF,TGTGCCAGCTCACCGGGACAGTTAGACACAGATACGCAGTATTTT
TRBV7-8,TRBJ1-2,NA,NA,CASSSTQGVEGYTF,TGTGCCAGCAGCTCTACCCAAGGAGTGGAGGGCTACACCTTC
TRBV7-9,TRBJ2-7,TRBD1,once,CASSLAFRDRGSYEQYF,TGTGCCAGCAGCTTAGCTTTCCGGGACAGGGGGTCCTACGAGCAGTACTTC
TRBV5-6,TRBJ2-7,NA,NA,CASSLGTGTPGREQYF,TGTGCCAGCAGCTTAGGGACCGGGACTCCCGGGCGCGAGCAGTACTTC
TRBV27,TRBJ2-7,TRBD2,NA,CASSPGLGVTYEQYF,TGTGCCAGCAGCCCGGGACTAGGGGTTACCTACGAGCAGTACTTC
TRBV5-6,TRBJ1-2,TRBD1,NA,CASSLARTGQIYGYTF,TGTGCCAGCAGCTTGGCTAGGACAGGGCAAATTTATGGCTACACCTTC
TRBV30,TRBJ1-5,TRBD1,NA,CAWSLGQGNQPQHF,TGTGCCTGGAGTCTTGGACAGGGGAATCAGCCCCAGCATTTT
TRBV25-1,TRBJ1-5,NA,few,CASSDGWGEPQHF,TGTGCCAGCAGTGACGGCTGGGGAGAGCCCCAGCATTTT
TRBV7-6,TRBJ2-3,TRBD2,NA,CASSSSGRASTDTQYF,TGTGCCAGCAGCTCGAGCGGGAGGGCTTCCACAGATACGCAGTATTTT
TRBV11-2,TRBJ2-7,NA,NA,CASSPTAYEQYF,TGTGCCAGCAGCCCAACTGCCTACGAGCAGTACTTC
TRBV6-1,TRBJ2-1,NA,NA,CASRLIVDEQFF,TGTGCCAGCAGACTCATTGTGGATGAGCAGTTCTTC
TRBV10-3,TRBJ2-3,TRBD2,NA,CAISGIAGDADTQYF,TGTGCCATCAGTGGCATAGCGGGAGACGCAGATACGCAGTATTTT
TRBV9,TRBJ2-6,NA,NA,CASSVVPHSSGANVLTF,TGTGCCAGCAGCGTAGTTCCCCATAGCTCTGGGGCCAACGTCCTGACTTTC
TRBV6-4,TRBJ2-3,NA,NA,CASSETSLAASTDTQYF,TGTGCCAGCAGTGAAACCTCTCTAGCAGCTAGCACAGATACGCAGTATTTT
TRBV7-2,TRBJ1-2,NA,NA,CAGEVTYGYTF,TGTGCCGGGGAGGTGACTTATGGCTACACCTTC
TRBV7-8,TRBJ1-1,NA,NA,CASSVGRYGAFF,TGTGCCAGCAGCGTAGGCCGGTACGGGGCTTTCTTT
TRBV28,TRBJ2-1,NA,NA,CASSLSSPYNEQFF,TGTGCCAGCAGTTTATCCTCCCCCTACAATGAGCAGTTCTTC
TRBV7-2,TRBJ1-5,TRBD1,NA,CASSFTGVNQPQHF,TGTGCCAGCAGCTTCACAGGGGTAAATCAGCCCCAGCATTTT
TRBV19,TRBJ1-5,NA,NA,CASRPGDQPQHF,TGTGCCAGTAGGCCGGGGGATCAGCCCCAGCATTTT